This entry is about one T cell receptor beta chain. PCR involved 60 Vbeta and 13 Jbeta primers. Generated by immunoSEQ multiplex PCR, the TCRdb table keeps only in-frame clones and is missing some. The sample includes some 150,000 clones, 50% to 75% of them seen just once. This record comes from a study of cytomegalovirus exposure and HLA in healthy donors. Sequencing was done on a sample of PBMCs. This receptor was identified in a woman in her 30s in good health and CMV-seropositive.

As DNA, the CDR3 is TGTGCCAGCAGCCTCGGTGGTTATGTGAACACCATATATTTT. It specifies CASSLGGYVNTIYF. The chain uses TRBV11-3 and TRBJ1-3; D remains unclear. In germline, CDR1 is SGHNT, CDR2 YENEEA. The CDR3 loop spans 14 amino acids. Trimming left V 5 bases short and J 7 bases short, with 15 bases between.